This T cell receptor (beta chain) emerged from a study of T cell responses to AZD1222 COVID-19 vaccine. Method: immunoSEQ multiplex PCR; TCRdb's copy keeps in-frame clones and lacks some. The table lists nearly 35,000 clones, around 78% of them singletons, with roughly 4% in the top ten. Sample: peripheral blood, taken 28 days after the second AZD1222 dose. This TCR was recovered from an adult who received the AZD1222 COVID-19 vaccine.

The CDR3 region has the DNA TGTGCCAGAAGCCGCTTCATTCTAGCGGAGTACTACGAGCAGTACGTC. Translated, it gives CARSRFILAEYYEQYV. This chain uses TRBV5-3 with TRBJ2-7, with 7 bases identical to TRBD2. TRBV5-3 is recorded as an ORF, its role being uncertain. CDR3 length: 16 residues. J gave up 3 bases and V 4 bases, and 13 bases lay outside the gene matches.